This T cell receptor beta chain was retrieved from a study of response to subunit inactivated influenza vaccine. TCRdb re-derived calls from the RT-PCR reads in MiXCR, one entry per CDR3 protein. The table shows about 540,000 distinct CDR3 sequences, with roughly 23% occurring only once. This clonotype occurred many times. One end of the junction fails to match germline, which may point to a read error. The CDR3 has 14 amino acids. The germline gives CDR1 SGHRS, CDR2 YFSETQ. This same sample was also part of a study on T cells expressing NK-cell markers. That work states: UMIs accompanied the 5'RACE template switching by which TCR beta cDNA was made. Anti-gamma-delta TCR antibody use in several experiments restricted sorting to alpha-beta TCR T cells.

The clonotype was recovered from a man aged 50 or older who received an inactivated influenza vaccine. Sequencing was performed on CD4+ T cells sorted from PBMCs, taken roughly 13 days after vaccination. This chain joins TRBV5-1 and TRBJ2-5; D is perhaps TRBD1 or TRBD2 (5 bases each). The CDR3 loop is CASSFGTNQETQYF. The CDR3 DNA follows: TGTGCCAGCAGCTTTGGGACGAACCAAGAGACCCAGTACTTC.